A single sample is the source of the 5 T cell receptor beta chains below, sequenced in a study of T-cell reconstitution after alpha-beta-depleted transplantation in children. The authors prepared the TCRbeta library with unique molecular identifiers. TCRdb reprocessed the PCR reads with MiXCR, giving one entry per CDR3 protein. The sample has about 600,000 distinct CDR3 sequences; 20% to 25% are singletons. The sample was PBMCs, mostly from graft donor cells, taken 360 days after TCRalphabeta/CD19-depleted stem cell transplant. The receptor source for this set is a boy under three years old who had a stem cell transplant for acute myeloid leukemia, so the T cells may come from the graft donor.

This chain links TRBV7-2 with TRBJ2-1, with D possibly being TRBD2 (6 bases). The germline V gene encodes CDR1 SGHTA and CDR2 FQGNSA. The CDR3 is made up of 16 amino acids. With 1 base removed from V and 4 bases from J, the gap between germline ends came to 14 bases. In DNA form, the CDR3 reads TGTGCCAGCAGCTTAGGGTGGGGGGTGGCTTACAATGAGCAGTTCTTC. Protein sequence: CASSLGWGVAYNEQFF.

This clonotype was seen more than once but under ten times. This chain links TRBV10-2 with TRBJ1-1; no clear D. Germline values: CDR1 WSHSY, CDR2 SAAADI. The CDR3 contains 15 residues. V shed 0 bases and J shed 1 base, with 9 bases lying between them. The CDR3 DNA reads TGCGCCAGCAGTGAGTCTCTGACCCCGAACACTGAAGCTTTCTTT. It specifies CASSESLTPNTEAFF.

The chain couples TRBV12-3 or TRBV12-4 to TRBJ1-2, with D possibly matching TRBD1 (5 bases). The ends were cut back, 7 bases at V and 3 bases at J, with 18 bases in the middle. CDR3 length: 15 residues. The CDR3 loop is CASTQTQGRDYGYTF. The CDR3 DNA sequence: TGTGCCAGCACCCAGACGCAGGGACGGGACTATGGCTACACCTTC.

This clonotype was found many times. This chain joins TRBV7-9 and TRBJ2-3; D is unclear. The length of the CDR3 is 13 residues. Deletions cut 1 base from V and 7 bases from J, with 9 bases between. Germline CDR1 is SEHNR and CDR2 is FQNEAQ (reference sequence). CDR3 sequence reads: CASSLGIQNTQYF. CDR3 coding DNA: TGTGCCAGCAGCTTAGGCATTCAGAATACGCAGTATTTT.

The V gene is TRBV29-1, the J gene TRBJ1-2, with D perhaps TRBD1 (6 bases). The CDR3 extends over 11 amino acids. Trimming cost V 2 bases and J 6 bases, with 7 bases left between them. Germline V gene lookup returns CDR1 SQVTM and CDR2 ANQGSEA. The CDR3, as DNA: TGCAGCGTTGAAACAGGGAATGGCTACACCTTC. Protein product: CSVETGNGYTF.